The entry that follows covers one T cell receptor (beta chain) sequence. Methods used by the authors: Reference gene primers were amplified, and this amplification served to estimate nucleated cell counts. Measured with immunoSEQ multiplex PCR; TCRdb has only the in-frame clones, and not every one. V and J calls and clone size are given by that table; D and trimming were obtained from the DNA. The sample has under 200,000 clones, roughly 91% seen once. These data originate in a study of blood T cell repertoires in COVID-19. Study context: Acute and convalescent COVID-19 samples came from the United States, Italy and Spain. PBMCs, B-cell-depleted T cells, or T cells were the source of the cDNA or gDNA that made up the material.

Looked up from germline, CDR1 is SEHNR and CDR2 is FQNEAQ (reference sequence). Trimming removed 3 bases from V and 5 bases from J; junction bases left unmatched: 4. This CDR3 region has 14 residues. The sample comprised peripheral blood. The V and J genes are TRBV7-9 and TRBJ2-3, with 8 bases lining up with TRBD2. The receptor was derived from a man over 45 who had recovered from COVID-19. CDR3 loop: CASSLAGGGDTQYF. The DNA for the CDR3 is TGTGCCAGCAGCTTGGCGGGAGGCGGAGATACGCAGTATTTT.